A single TCR beta chain is shown here with its context. This sample stems from a study of spatial heterogeneity in lung cancer. Study-level background: More than eight raw reads, on average, carried each unique TCR and UMI combination.

The germline V gene encodes CDR1 SGHVS and CDR2 FQNEAQ. The CDR3 has 16 residues. The V end lost 1 base, the J end lost 7 bases, and 14 bases lay between the germline ends. Described time point: sample taken at primary tumor resection. Material for sequencing was whole RNA from tumor, nontumor lung or frozen PBMC, left unsorted. Every TCR cDNA molecule bore a unique molecular identifier. In TCRdb, the 5' RACE reads were re-called with MiXCR into one record per CDR3 protein. Among about 53,000 distinct CDR3 sequences, less than 9% were seen once, and the ten largest hold roughly 2.7%. This specimen was PBMCs, taken at surgery. The receptor comes from a female donor with early-stage non-small cell lung cancer. The chain employs TRBV7-8 and TRBJ1-6; D remains ambiguous. The CDR3 sequence: CASSLGSRTSNSPLHF. In nucleotides, the CDR3 is TGTGCCAGCAGCTTAGGGAGTAGGACCTCCAATTCACCCCTCCACTTT.